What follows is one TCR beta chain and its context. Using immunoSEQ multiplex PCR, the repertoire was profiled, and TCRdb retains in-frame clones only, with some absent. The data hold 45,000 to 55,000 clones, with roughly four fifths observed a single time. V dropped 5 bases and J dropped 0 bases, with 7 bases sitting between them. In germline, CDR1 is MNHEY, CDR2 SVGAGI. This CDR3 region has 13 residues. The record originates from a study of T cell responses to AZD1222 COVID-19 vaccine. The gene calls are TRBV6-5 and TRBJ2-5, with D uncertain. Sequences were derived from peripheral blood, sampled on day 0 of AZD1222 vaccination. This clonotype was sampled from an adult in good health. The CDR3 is CASSRVYQETQYF. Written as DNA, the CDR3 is TGTGCCAGCAGTAGGGTGTACCAAGAGACCCAGTACTTC.